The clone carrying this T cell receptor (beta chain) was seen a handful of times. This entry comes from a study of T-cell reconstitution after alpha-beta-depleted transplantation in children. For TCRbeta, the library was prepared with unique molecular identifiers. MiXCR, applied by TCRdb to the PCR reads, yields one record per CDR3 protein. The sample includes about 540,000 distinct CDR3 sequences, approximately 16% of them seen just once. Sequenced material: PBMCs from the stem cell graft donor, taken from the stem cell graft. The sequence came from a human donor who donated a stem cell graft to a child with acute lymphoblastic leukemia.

The CDR3 is CASSSPPSSYNEQFF. Written as DNA, the CDR3 is TGTGCCAGCAGCTCCCCCCCGAGCTCCTACAATGAGCAGTTCTTC. The genes are TRBV7-9 and TRBJ2-1; D unresolved. Germline CDR1 SEHNR, CDR2 FQNEAQ (reference sequence). Trimming took off 4 bases at V and 0 bases at J, with 10 bases between the two ends. This CDR3 has 15 amino acids.